These T cell receptor beta chains were read from a single sample in a study of CXCR3-negative and CXCR3-positive naive CD8 T cells. TCRdb reanalyzed the 5' RACE reads and collapses them to one entry per CDR3 protein, without DNA. Its listing shows approximately 88,000 distinct CDR3 sequences. Sequenced input: naive CXCR3- CD8+ T cells from blood. These receptors all stem from a human donor in good health. Some clones in this sample may be carry-over from other donors' samples. CDR3s include the opening cysteine and the closing phenylalanine or tryptophan.

j_call | cdr3_length | v_call | cdr3_aa
TRBJ2-5 | 14 | TRBV29-1 | CSVEGRGDQETQYF
TRBJ2-7 | 14 | TRBV7-9 | CASSLGGGTYEQYF
TRBJ2-7 | 13 | TRBV27 | CASSYGTSSEQYF
TRBJ1-5 | 15 | TRBV4-3 | CASSQEQGGNQPQHF
TRBJ1-1 | 13 | TRBV29-1 | CSVEARMNTEAFF
TRBJ2-7 | 13 | TRBV20-1 | CSARDVQGGEQYF
TRBJ2-7 | 12 | TRBV7-9 | CASSGTGNEQYF
TRBJ2-3 | 21 | TRBV29-1 | CSVEGGVTNPPLRSSTDTQYF
TRBJ2-7 | 15 | TRBV4-1 | CASSMAGPRSYEQYF
TRBJ2-1 | 16 | TRBV5-5 | CASSLATSGARNEQFF
TRBJ2-5 | 15 | TRBV5-1 | CASSLNNPGLETQYF
TRBJ1-1 | 13 | TRBV7-9 | CASSRDAFTEAFF